Reported below is one T cell receptor beta chain. Its antigen is not identified. The data were obtained in a study of CD8 T cells in ankylosing spondylitis. General study results and limits: Significant enrichment of disease-linked clones was reported in matched ankylosing spondylitis synovial fluid. CD8+ disease-linked clones were present at relatively low frequencies in blood.

Germline V CDR1 and CDR2: SNHLY, FYNNEI. The CDR3 has 15 amino acids. The V end was cut by 6 bases, the J end by 0 bases, with 14 bases between. The authors made TCR beta libraries by quantitative 5'-RACE with molecular barcodes. TCRdb redid the calling of the 5' RACE reads with MiXCR, one entry per CDR3 protein. The sample lists 190,000 or so distinct CDR3 sequences, around 13% occurring once. This clonotype originated in a male donor with ankylosing spondylitis or in good health (not recorded which). The genes are TRBV2 and TRBJ1-1; D gene uncertain. Sequenced input: blood, either unsorted or a sorted T cell fraction (not recorded which). As DNA, the CDR3 is TGTGCCAGCAGGAATTACGGCGGGGTGAACACTGAAGCTTTCTTT. Translated, it gives CASRNYGGVNTEAFF.